Below, 10 T cell receptor beta chains from the same sample are listed, as sequenced in a study of blood T cell repertoires in COVID-19. Only in-frame clones appear in the TCRdb table, and some are missing; sequencing was by immunoSEQ multiplex PCR. The sample shows about 290,000 clones, approximately 80% of them seen only once. What was sequenced was peripheral blood. These receptor sequences come from a woman aged 50 to 65 with active or convalescent COVID-19.

The rearrangement joins TRBV9 to TRBJ1-2; TRBD1 is a possible D gene (5 bases). V was trimmed by 4 bases and J by 8 bases, leaving 15 bases between them. Per the germline V gene, CDR1 is SGDLS and CDR2 is YYNGEE. This CDR3 has 13 amino acids. CDR3 sequence reads: CASSTQAGLGYTF. The CDR3 coding sequence is TGTGCCAGCAGCACACAGGCAGGGTTAGGCTACACCTTC.

The genes are TRBV6-5 and TRBJ2-5; TRBD1 matches 8 bases. The trim removed 10 bases at V and 5 bases at J, leaving 6 bases unmatched. CDR1 MNHEY and CDR2 SVGAGI come from the germline V gene. CDR3 length equals 12 residues. CDR3 coding DNA: TGTGCCACCTACAGGGGGGCGGAGACCCAGTACTTC. As protein: CATYRGAETQYF.

This rearrangement joins TRBV4-2 to TRBJ2-7; 7 nucleotides match TRBD1. CDR1 and CDR2 from the germline V gene are LGHNA and YNFKEQ. The CDR3 is made up of 15 amino acids. The V gene end was trimmed by 0 bases and the J gene end by 2 bases; junction bases not matched to a gene: 4. The CDR3 nucleotides are TGTGCCAGCAGCCAAGATGACAGGGTGACCTACGAGCAGTACTTC. Its translation: CASSQDDRVTYEQYF.

The CDR3 is CASSVSGSYEQYF. The CDR3 coding sequence is TGCGCCAGCAGTGTGAGCGGGAGCTACGAGCAGTACTTC. The chain is built from TRBV10-1 and TRBJ2-7; 8 nucleotides match TRBD2. The CDR3 totals 13 residues. Germline trimming cut 4 bases from V and 3 bases from J; bases unmatched to any gene: 2. Germline V gene data show CDR1 as WNHNN and CDR2 as SYGVQD (reference sequence).

The chain uses TRBV6-5 and TRBJ1-2; TRBD1 matches at 9 bases. This CDR3 contains 14 residues. V lost 5 bases to trimming and J lost 2 bases; unmatched junction nucleotides: 3. Per the germline V gene, CDR1 is MNHEY and CDR2 is SVGAGI. CDR3 residues: CASSTGGVNYGYTF. CDR3 bases: TGTGCCAGCAGTACAGGGGGCGTAAACTATGGCTACACCTTC.

The chain recombines TRBV28 with TRBJ1-6; 8 nucleotides line up with TRBD1. This CDR3 comprises 14 residues. Trimming removed 4 bases from V and 7 bases from J; junction bases left unmatched: 3. CDR1 and CDR2 (germline): MDHEN, SYDVKM. DNA for the CDR3: TGTGCCAGCAGTTACAGGGGGTGGAATTCACCCCTCCACTTT. It translates to CASSYRGWNSPLHF.

This clone was seen a single time. The DNA of the CDR3 is TGTGCCAGCAGCTTACTATTGGGGCCTGGGGCCAACGTCCTGACTTTC. Translating it yields CASSLLLGPGANVLTF. The chain is built from TRBV7-2 and TRBJ2-6, with D possibly TRBD1 on 5 matching bases. Germline loops: CDR1 SGHTA, CDR2 FQGNSA. The CDR3 consists of 16 residues. Trimming cost V 2 bases and J 2 bases, with 10 bases left between them.

The chain joins TRBV28 to TRBJ1-5; 8 bases line up with TRBD1. The V segment lost 5 bases and the J segment 2 bases; nucleotides outside the gene matches: 8. This CDR3 has 16 residues. Germline V gives CDR1 MDHEN, CDR2 SYDVKM. The CDR3 sequence: CASSTPSGGGNQPQHF. In DNA, the CDR3 is TGTGCCAGCAGTACTCCTTCAGGGGGCGGCAATCAGCCCCAGCATTTT.

This chain uses TRBV9 with TRBJ2-1; 8 nucleotides agree with TRBD2. The CDR3 extends over 16 amino acids. From germline, CDR1 is SGDLS and CDR2 YYNGEE. V lost 3 bases, J lost 4 bases, and 9 bases stayed unmatched. CDR3 amino acids: CASSGERGPVYNEQFF. The CDR3 region has the DNA TGTGCCAGCAGCGGTGAGCGGGGGCCGGTTTACAATGAGCAGTTCTTC.

The genes are TRBV19 and TRBJ1-5; TRBD1 matches 8 bases. The CDR3 runs to 16 residues. V dropped 1 base and J dropped 7; count of bases not matched to a gene: 9. CDR1 LNHDA and CDR2 SQIVND come from the germline V gene (reference sequence). CDR3 protein: CASSIGGTGRRQPQHF. The DNA for the CDR3 is TGTGCCAGTAGTATAGGGGGGACAGGTCGGAGGCAGCCCCAGCATTTT.